The 11 T cell receptor beta chains reported below all come from one sample, sequenced in a study of metastatic and nonmetastatic thyroid tumors. Ahead of thyroid surgery, no patient had received treatment of any kind. TCRdb ran MiXCR on the PCR reads. The sample has about 30,000 clones; 25% are singletons. The sample was blood. The receptors here all came from a female donor with papillary thyroid cancer or a benign thyroid nodule (not recorded which). Some clones in this sample may be carry-over from other donors' samples.

This clone was counted at least ten times. The J gene is TRBJ2-7, the V gene TRBV28, with TRBD1 matching over 9 bases. The germline CDR1 and CDR2 sequences are MDHEN and SYDVKM. This CDR3 contains 15 residues. V shed 6 bases, J shed 1 base, and the junction held 7 bases outside the gene matches. The CDR3 here is CASSSPGQGSYEQYF. CDR3 nucleotides: TGTGCCAGCAGCTCTCCGGGACAGGGTTCCTACGAGCAGTACTTC.

This sequence joins TRBV6-4 and TRBJ2-5; TRBD1 matches at 10 bases. Germline CDR1 MRHNA, CDR2 SNTAGT. Germline trimming cut 6 bases from V and 7 bases from J; bases unmatched to any gene: 8. This CDR3 comprises 14 residues. The CDR3 region is CASSPGTGEGTQYF. CDR3 sequence (DNA): TGTGCCAGCAGCCCCGGGACAGGGGAAGGGACCCAGTACTTC.

This clone was detected ten times or more. The CDR3 protein is CASSLWTDTQYF. Here the CDR3 DNA reads TGCGCCAGCAGCTTGTGGACAGATACGCAGTATTTT. The chain carries TRBV5-1 and TRBJ2-3; no clear D. V lost 1 base and J 3 bases, leaving 3 bases between the germline ends. Germline CDR1 reads SGHRS; CDR2 reads YFSETQ. The length of the CDR3 is 12 residues.

The rearrangement uses TRBV19 and TRBJ2-7; 14 bases align to TRBD2. The CDR3 is 18 residues long. V lost 4 bases to trimming and J lost 5 bases; unmatched junction nucleotides: 13. Germline CDR1 LNHDA, CDR2 SQIVND (reference sequence). CDR3 bases: TGTGCCAGTAGTACCTCACCGGGACTAGCGGGAGCTGTGGACGAGCAGTACTTC. Its protein product is CASSTSPGLAGAVDEQYF.

This clone is labeled as medium-sized (0.01 to 0.1%). This chain uses TRBV20-1 with TRBJ2-7, with 11 bases fitting TRBD2. The length of the CDR3 is 15 residues. Losses at the gene ends were 3 bases for V and 6 bases for J; bases not matched to a gene: 10. The germline V gene encodes CDR1 DFQATT and CDR2 SNEGSKA (reference sequence). The CDR3 DNA is TGCAGTGCTAGGAGTCCCCTCGGGACTAGCGGCGAGCAGTACTTC. Translated: CSARSPLGTSGEQYF.

This clone was seen ten or more times. The CDR3: CAISESGPNSPLHF. CDR3 nucleotides: TGTGCCATCAGTGAGTCAGGTCCTAATTCACCCCTCCACTTT. The gene calls are TRBV10-3 and TRBJ1-6; no clear D gene. The CDR3 extends over 14 amino acids. V lost 0 bases to trimming and J lost 6 bases, with 6 bases between them. Germline V gene lookup returns CDR1 ENHRY and CDR2 SYGVKD.

This clone was found many times. This sequence joins TRBV4-2 and TRBJ2-5; D may be TRBD1 (6 bases). CDR1 and CDR2 from the germline V gene are LGHNA and YNFKEQ. CDR3 size: 16 residues. With 0 bases removed from V and 6 bases from J, the gap between germline ends came to 17 bases. The CDR3: CASSQDYRGSWKTQYF. The CDR3 nucleotides are TGTGCCAGCAGCCAAGATTATAGGGGGAGTTGGAAGACCCAGTACTTC.

In its sample, this clone was seen many times. The chain's CDR3 is CAWSKSKESAFLHF. The CDR3 bases are TGTGCCTGGAGTAAATCGAAGGAATCCGCCTTTCTGCATTTT. The chain uses TRBV30 and TRBJ1-5, with no clear D. The CDR3 spans 14 residues. Trimming stripped 2 bases from V and 15 bases from J, with 23 bases between. The V gene's germline CDR1 is GTSNPN and CDR2 SVGIG (reference sequence).

This clone was recorded many times. The V and J genes are TRBV5-6 and TRBJ1-5, with 7 bases that match TRBD1. This CDR3 has 15 residues. Per the germline V gene, CDR1 is SGHDT and CDR2 is YYEEEE. J gave up 1 base and V 2 bases, and 3 bases lay outside the gene matches. CDR3 coding DNA: TGTGCCAGCAGCTTAGGGACAGCAAGCAATCAGCCCCAGCATTTT. Translation gives CASSLGTASNQPQHF.

A remark on this clone: Germline is not matched at one junction end, which may reflect a read error. Other DNA sequences in this sample translate to the same CDR3. The chain uses TRBV28 and TRBJ2-1, with D perhaps TRBD2 (5 bases). The CDR3 contains 13 residues. Germline V gene sequence: CDR1 MDHEN, CDR2 SYDVKM. CDR3 in DNA: TGTGCCAGCAGACGAGGGCCCACCAATGAGCAGTCCTTC. This sequence encodes CASRRGPTNEQSF. The full variable domain, rest sourced from reference TRBV28 and TRBJ2-1, is DVKVTQSSRYLVKRTGEKVFLECVQDMDHENMFWYRQDPGLGLRLIYFSYDVKMKEKGDIPEGYSVSREKKERFSLILESASTNQTSMYLCASRRGPTNEQSFGPGTRLTVL.

The rearrangement uses TRBV20-1 and TRBJ2-3; weak D call: TRBD2 (6 bases). CDR3 length: 13 amino acids. Germline V CDR1 and CDR2: DFQATT, SNEGSKA (reference sequence). The V end lost 5 bases, the J end lost 4 bases, and 13 bases lay between the germline ends. The CDR3 bases are TGCAGTGCTCCCTTGGGGGGTTCAGATACGCAGTATTTT. Translation: CSAPLGGSDTQYF.